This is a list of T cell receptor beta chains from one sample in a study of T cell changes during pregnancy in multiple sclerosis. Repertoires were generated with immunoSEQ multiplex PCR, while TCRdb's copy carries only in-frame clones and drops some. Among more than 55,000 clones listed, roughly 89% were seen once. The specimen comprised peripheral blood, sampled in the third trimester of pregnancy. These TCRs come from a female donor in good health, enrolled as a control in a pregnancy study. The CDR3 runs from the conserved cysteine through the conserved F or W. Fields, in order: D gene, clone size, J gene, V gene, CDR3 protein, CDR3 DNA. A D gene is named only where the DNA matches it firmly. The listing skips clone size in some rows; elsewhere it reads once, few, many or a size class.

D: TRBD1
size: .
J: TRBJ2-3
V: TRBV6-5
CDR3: CASRERQGGSDTQYF
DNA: TGTGCCAGCAGGGAGAGACAGGGGGGTTCAGATACGCAGTATTTT

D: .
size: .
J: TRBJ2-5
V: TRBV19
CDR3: CASSIGGNQETQYF
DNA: TGTGCCAGTAGTATCGGCGGGAACCAAGAGACCCAGTACTTC

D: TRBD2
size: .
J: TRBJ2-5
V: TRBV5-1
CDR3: CASSLAALAGAQETQYF
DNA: TGCGCCAGCAGCTTGGCCGCTCTAGCGGGAGCCCAAGAGACCCAGTACTTC

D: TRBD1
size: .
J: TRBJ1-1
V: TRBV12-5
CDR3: CASGLGTGGSPFF
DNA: TGTGCTAGTGGCCTAGGGACAGGAGGGTCTCCTTTCTTT

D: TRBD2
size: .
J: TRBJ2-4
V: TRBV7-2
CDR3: CASSSAGGTKNIQYF
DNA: TGTGCCAGCAGCTCGGCCGGGGGGACCAAAAACATTCAGTACTTC

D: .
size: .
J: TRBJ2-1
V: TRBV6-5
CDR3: CASSPRDKGNEQFF
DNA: TGTGCCAGCAGTCCCCGGGACAAGGGGAATGAGCAGTTCTTC

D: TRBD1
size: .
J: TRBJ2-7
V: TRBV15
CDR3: CATSSGTGDYYEQYF
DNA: TGTGCCACCAGCAGCGGGACAGGGGATTACTACGAGCAGTACTTC

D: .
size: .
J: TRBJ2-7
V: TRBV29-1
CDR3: CSVEDTGTYEQYF
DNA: TGCAGCGTTGAAGACACAGGTACCTACGAGCAGTACTTC

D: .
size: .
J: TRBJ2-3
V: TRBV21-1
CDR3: CASSKVTARGGPTDTQYF
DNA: TGTGCCAGCAGCAAAGTCACCGCTCGGGGGGGGCCCACAGATACGCAGTATTTT

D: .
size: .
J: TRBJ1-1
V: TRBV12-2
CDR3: CASRSGDPVTNTEAFF
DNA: TGTGCAAGTCGCTCCGGAGACCCCGTAACAAACACTGAAGCTTTCTTT

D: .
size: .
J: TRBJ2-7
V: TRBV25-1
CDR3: CASSERYEQYF
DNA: TGTGCCAGCAGTGAACGCTACGAGCAGTACTTC

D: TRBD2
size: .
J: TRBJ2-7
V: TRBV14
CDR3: CASSQGSGRARTYEQYF
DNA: TGTGCCAGCAGCCAAGGTAGCGGGAGGGCGCGCACCTACGAGCAGTACTTC

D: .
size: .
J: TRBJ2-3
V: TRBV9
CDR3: CASSPGIHPWQYF
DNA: TGTGCCAGCAGCCCCGGGATCCACCCGTGGCAGTATTTT

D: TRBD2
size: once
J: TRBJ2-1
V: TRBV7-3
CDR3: CASSPQLPLTGLAGEGGEQFF
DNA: TGTGCCAGCAGCCCCCAATTACCTCTGACAGGACTAGCGGGGGAAGGAGGTGAGCAGTTCTTC

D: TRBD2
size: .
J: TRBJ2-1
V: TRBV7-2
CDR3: CASSRSGSSYNEQFF
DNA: TGTGCCAGCAGCCGCAGCGGGAGCTCCTACAATGAGCAGTTCTTC

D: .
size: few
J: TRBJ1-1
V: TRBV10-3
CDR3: CATALQGTEAFF
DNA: TGTGCTACCGCTTTGCAGGGTACTGAAGCTTTCTTT

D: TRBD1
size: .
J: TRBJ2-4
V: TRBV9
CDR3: CASSVGGQGQNIQYF
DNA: TGTGCCAGCAGCGTAGGGGGACAGGGGCAAAACATTCAGTACTTC

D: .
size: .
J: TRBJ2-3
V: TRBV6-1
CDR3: CASQSGWSSTDTQYF
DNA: TGTGCCAGCCAATCCGGCTGGAGTTCCACAGATACGCAGTATTTT

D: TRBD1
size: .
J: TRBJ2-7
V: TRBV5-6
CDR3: CASSWTGRSTYEQYF
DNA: TGTGCCAGCAGCTGGACAGGGCGTTCGACCTACGAGCAGTACTTC

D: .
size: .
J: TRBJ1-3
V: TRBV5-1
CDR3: CASSLAGDGNTIYF
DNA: TGCGCCAGCAGCTTGGCAGGGGATGGAAACACCATATATTTT

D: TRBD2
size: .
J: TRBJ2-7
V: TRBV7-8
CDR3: CASSLTSSGIYEQYF
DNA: TGTGCCAGCAGCCTTACGTCCAGCGGGATCTACGAGCAGTACTTC

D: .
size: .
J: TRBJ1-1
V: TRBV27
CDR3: CASRETNTEAFF
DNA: TGTGCCAGCAGGGAGACGAACACTGAAGCTTTCTTT

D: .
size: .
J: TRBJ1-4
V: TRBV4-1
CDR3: CASSQGQSSTNEKLFF
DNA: TGCGCCAGCAGCCAAGGACAGTCTTCAACTAATGAAAAACTGTTTTTT

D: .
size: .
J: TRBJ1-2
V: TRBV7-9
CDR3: CASGRANYGYTF
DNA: TGTGCCAGCGGGAGGGCTAACTATGGCTACACCTTC

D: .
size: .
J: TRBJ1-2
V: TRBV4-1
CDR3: CASSQPKTEPSSNYGYTF
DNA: TGCGCCAGCAGCCAACCCAAGACAGAGCCCTCCTCTAACTATGGCTACACCTTC

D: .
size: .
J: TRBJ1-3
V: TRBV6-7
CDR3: CASNSTGSGNTIYF
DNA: TGTGCCAGCAATAGTACAGGCTCTGGAAACACCATATATTTT

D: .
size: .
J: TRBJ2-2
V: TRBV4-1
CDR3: CASSSEGGGVGTGELFF
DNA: TGCGCCAGCAGCTCCGAAGGAGGGGGCGTTGGGACCGGGGAGCTGTTTTTT

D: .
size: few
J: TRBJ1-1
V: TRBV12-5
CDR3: CASGPVTALTEAFF
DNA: TGTGCTAGTGGTCCCGTTACAGCCCTTACTGAAGCTTTCTTT

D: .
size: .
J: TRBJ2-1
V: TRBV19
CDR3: CASSSSGVEQFF
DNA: TGTGCCAGTAGTTCCTCGGGGGTTGAGCAGTTCTTC